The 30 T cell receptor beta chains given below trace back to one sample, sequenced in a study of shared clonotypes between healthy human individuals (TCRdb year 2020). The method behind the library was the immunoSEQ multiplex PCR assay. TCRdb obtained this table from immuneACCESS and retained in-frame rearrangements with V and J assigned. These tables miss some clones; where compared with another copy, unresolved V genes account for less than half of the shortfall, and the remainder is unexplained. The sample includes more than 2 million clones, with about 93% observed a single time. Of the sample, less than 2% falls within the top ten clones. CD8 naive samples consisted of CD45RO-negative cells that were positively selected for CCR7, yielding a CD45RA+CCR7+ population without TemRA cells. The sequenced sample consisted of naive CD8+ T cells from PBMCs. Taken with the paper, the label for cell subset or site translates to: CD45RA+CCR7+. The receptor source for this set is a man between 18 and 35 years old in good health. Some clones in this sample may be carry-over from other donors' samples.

The CDR3 bases are TGTGCCAGCAGTTCGGGCCCCCTTATTCAGACCCAGTACTTC. As protein: CASSSGPLIQTQYF. This sequence joins TRBV28 and TRBJ2-5; D is ambiguous. V lost 4 bases to trimming and J lost 6 bases, with 15 bases between them. Germline lookup yields CDR1 MDHEN and CDR2 SYDVKM. CDR3 length: 14 amino acids. The full variable domain, its missing parts supplied by reference TRBV28 and TRBJ2-5, is DVKVTQSSRYLVKRTGEKVFLECVQDMDHENMFWYRQDPGLGLRLIYFSYDVKMKEKGDIPEGYSVSREKKERFSLILESASTNQTSMYLCASSSGPLIQTQYFGPGTRLLVL.

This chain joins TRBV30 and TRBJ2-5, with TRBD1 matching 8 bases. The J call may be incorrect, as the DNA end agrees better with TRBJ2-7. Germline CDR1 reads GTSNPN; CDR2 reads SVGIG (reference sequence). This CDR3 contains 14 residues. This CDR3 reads CAWSVGRGQDEQYF. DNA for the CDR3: TGTGCCTGGAGTGTCGGCAGGGGGCAGGACGAGCAGTACTTC.

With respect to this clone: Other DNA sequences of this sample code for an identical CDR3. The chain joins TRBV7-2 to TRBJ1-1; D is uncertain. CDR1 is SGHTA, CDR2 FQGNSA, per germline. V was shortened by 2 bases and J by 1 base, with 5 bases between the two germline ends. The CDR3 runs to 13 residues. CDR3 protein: CASSLPGNTEAFF. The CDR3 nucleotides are TGTGCCAGCAGCTTACCGGGGAACACTGAAGCTTTCTTT.

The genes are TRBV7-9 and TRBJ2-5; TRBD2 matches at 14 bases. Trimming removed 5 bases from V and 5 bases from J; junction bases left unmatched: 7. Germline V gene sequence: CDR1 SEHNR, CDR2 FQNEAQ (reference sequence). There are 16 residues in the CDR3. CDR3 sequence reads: CASSPRLAGGRETQYF. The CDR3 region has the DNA TGTGCCAGCAGCCCAAGACTAGCGGGAGGGCGGGAGACCCAGTACTTC.

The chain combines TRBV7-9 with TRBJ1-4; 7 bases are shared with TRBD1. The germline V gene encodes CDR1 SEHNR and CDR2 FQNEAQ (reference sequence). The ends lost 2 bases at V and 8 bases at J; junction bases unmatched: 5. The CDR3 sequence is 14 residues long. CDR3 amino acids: CASSLNRGGEKLFF. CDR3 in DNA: TGTGCCAGCAGCTTAAACAGGGGAGGCGAAAAACTGTTTTTT.

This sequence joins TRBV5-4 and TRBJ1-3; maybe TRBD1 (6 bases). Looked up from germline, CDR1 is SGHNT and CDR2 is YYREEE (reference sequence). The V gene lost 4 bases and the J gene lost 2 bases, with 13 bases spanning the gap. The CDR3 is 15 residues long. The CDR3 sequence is CASSVQGAPGNTIYF. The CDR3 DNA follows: TGTGCCAGCAGCGTACAGGGAGCCCCTGGAAACACCATATATTTT.

The CDR3 here is CASSALFDREAGEQYF. DNA for the CDR3: TGTGCCAGCAGCGCGCTCTTTGACAGGGAAGCTGGTGAGCAGTACTTC. This chain links TRBV9 with TRBJ2-7; 7 bases fit TRBD1. Trimming cost V 3 bases and J 7 bases; bases outside gene matches: 16. Germline-derived CDR1 and CDR2 are SGDLS and YYNGEE. The CDR3 runs 16 residues.

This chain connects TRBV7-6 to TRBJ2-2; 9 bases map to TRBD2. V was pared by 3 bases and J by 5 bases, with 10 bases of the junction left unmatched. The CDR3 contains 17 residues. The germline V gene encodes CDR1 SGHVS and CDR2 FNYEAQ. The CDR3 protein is CASSFDQWLAGTGELFF. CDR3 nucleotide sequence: TGTGCCAGCAGCTTTGATCAGTGGCTAGCGGGAACCGGGGAGCTGTTTTTT.

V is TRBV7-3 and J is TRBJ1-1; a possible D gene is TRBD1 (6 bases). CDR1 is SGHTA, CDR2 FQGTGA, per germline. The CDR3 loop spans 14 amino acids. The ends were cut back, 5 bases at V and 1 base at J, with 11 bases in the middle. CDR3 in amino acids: CASSLLGANTEAFF. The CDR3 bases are TGTGCCAGCAGCCTATTGGGGGCGAACACTGAAGCTTTCTTT.

CDR3 sequence (DNA): TGTGCCAGTAGTATGGGTAGCGGGTTACAAGAGACCCAGTACTTC. Residues: CASSMGSGLQETQYF. This chain links TRBV19 with TRBJ2-5; TRBD2 aligns across 7 bases. V gave up 3 bases and J gave up 2 bases; unmatched junction bases: 6. The CDR3 is made up of 15 amino acids. Germline CDR1 LNHDA, CDR2 SQIVND (reference sequence).

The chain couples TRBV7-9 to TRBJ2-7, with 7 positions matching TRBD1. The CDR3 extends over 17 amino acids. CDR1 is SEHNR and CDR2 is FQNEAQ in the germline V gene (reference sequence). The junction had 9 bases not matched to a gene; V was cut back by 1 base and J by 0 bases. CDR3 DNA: TGTGCCAGCAGCTTAGGGGCAGAGGGACAGTTCTCCTACGAGCAGTACTTC. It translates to CASSLGAEGQFSYEQYF. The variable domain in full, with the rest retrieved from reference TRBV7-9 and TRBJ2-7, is DTGVSQNPRHKITKRGQNVTFRCDPISEHNRLYWYRQTLGQGPEFLTYFQNEAQLEKSRLLSDRFSAERPKGSFSTLEIQRTEQGDSAMYLCASSLGAEGQFSYEQYFGPGTRLTVT.

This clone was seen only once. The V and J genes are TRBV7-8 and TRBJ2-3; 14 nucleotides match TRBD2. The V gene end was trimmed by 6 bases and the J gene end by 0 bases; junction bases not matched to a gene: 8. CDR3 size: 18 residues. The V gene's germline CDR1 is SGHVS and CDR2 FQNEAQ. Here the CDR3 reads CASSFGLAGGPSTDTQYF. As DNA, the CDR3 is TGTGCCAGCAGTTTCGGACTAGCGGGAGGTCCTAGCACAGATACGCAGTATTTT.

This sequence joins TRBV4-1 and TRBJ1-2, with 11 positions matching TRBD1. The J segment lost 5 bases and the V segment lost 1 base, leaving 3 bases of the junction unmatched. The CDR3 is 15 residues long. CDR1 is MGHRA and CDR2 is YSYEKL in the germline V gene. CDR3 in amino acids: CASSQGTGGVYGYTF. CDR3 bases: TGCGCCAGCAGCCAAGGGACAGGGGGCGTTTATGGCTACACCTTC.

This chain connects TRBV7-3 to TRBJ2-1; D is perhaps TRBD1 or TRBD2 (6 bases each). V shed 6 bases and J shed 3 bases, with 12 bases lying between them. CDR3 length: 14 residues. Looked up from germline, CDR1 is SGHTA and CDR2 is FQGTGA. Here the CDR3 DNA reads TGTGCCAGCAGTAGAGGGGGAGGCTACAATGAGCAGTTCTTC. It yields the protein CASSRGGGYNEQFF.

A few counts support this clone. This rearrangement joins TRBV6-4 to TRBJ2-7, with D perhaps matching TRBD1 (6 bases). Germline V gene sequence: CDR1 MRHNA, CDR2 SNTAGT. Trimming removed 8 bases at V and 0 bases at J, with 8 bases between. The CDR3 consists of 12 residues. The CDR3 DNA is TGTGCCAGCGGGGGACACTCCTACGAGCAGTACTTC. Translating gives CASGGHSYEQYF.

CDR3 in amino acids: CASSDRRRTGGEDTQYF. The DNA for the CDR3 is TGTGCCAGCAGCGACAGACGCCGGACAGGGGGCGAGGATACGCAGTATTTT. V usage is TRBV7-9 and J usage is TRBJ2-3; TRBD1 matches 11 bases. This CDR3 is built from 17 residues. Trimming took 5 bases from V and 6 from J; bases not matched to a gene: 13. Germline loops: CDR1 SEHNR, CDR2 FQNEAQ (reference sequence).

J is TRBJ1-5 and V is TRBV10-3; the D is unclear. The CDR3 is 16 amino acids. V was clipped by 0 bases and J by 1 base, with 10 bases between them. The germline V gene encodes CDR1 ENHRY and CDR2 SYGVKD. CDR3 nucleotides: TGTGCCATCAGTGAGTCGCGGGCACGGAGCAATCAGCCCCAGCATTTT. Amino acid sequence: CAISESRARSNQPQHF.

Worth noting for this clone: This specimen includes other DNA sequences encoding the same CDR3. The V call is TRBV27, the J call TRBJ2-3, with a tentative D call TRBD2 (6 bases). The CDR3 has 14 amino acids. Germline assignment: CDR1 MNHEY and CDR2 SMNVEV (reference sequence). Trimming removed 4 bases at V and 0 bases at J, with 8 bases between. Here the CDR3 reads CASSSGLSTDTQYF. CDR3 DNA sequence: TGTGCCAGCAGTTCGGGACTTAGCACAGATACGCAGTATTTT.

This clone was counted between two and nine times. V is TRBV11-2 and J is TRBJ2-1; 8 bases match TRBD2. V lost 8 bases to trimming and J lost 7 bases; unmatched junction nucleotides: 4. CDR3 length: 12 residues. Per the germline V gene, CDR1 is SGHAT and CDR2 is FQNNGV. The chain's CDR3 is CASRGGPNEQFF. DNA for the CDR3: TGTGCCAGCCGGGGGGGCCCGAATGAGCAGTTCTTC.

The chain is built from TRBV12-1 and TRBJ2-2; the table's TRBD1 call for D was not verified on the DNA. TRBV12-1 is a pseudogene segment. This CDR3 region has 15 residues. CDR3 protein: CASSSRDINTGELFF. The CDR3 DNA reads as TGTGCCAGCAGCTCCCGGGACATAAACACCGGGGAGCTGTTTTTT.

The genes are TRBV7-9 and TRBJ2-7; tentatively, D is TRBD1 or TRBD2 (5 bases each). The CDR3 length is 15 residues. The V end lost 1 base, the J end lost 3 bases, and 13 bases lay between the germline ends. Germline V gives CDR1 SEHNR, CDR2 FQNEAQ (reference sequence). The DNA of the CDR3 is TGTGCCAGCAGCTTAGGAGGGGCCCCTTTCTACGAGCAGTACTTC. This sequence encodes CASSLGGAPFYEQYF.

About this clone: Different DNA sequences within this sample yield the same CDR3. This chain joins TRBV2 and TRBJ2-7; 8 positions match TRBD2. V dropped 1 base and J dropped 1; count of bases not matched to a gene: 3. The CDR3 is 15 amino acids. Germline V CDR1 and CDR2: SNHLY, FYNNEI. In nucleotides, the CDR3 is TGTGCCAGCAGTGAAGGTCGGGAGGGGTCCTACGAGCAGTACTTC. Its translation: CASSEGREGSYEQYF.

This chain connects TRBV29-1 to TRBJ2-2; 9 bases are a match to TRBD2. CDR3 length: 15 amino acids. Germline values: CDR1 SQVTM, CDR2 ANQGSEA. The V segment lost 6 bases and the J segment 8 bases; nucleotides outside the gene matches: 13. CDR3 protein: CSVEGGRASWGELFF. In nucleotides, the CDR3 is TGCAGCGTGGAGGGCGGGAGGGCCAGTTGGGGGGAGCTGTTTTTT.

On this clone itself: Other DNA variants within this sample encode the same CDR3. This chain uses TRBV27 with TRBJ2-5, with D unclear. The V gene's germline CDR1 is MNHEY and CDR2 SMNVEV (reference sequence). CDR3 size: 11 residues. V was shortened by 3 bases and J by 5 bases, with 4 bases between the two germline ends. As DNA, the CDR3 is TGTGCCAGCAGTTTCGCGGAGACCCAGTACTTC. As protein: CASSFAETQYF.

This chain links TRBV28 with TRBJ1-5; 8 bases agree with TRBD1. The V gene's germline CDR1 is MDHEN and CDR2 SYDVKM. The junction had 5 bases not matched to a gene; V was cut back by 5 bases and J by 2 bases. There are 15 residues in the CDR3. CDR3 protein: CASSRTGPRNQPQHF. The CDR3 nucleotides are TGTGCCAGCAGTCGGACAGGGCCTCGCAATCAGCCCCAGCATTTT.

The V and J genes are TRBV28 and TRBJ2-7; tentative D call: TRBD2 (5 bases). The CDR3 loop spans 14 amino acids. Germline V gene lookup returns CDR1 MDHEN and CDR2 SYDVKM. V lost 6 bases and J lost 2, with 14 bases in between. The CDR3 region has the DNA TGTGCCAGCAGCCCAACCGGGGTTGCCTACGAGCAGTACTTC. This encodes CASSPTGVAYEQYF.

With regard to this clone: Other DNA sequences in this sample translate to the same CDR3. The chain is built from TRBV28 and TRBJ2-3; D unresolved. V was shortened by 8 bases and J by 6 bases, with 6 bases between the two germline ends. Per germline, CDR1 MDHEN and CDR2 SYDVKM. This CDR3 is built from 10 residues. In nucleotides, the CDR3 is TGTGCCAGCGAGGCGGATACGCAGTATTTT. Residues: CASEADTQYF.

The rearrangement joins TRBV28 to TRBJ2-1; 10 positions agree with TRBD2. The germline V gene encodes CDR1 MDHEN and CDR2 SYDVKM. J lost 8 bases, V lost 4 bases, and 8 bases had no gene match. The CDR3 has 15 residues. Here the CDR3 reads CASSSQREGRHEQFF. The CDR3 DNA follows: TGTGCCAGCAGTTCCCAGCGGGAGGGCCGACATGAGCAGTTCTTC.

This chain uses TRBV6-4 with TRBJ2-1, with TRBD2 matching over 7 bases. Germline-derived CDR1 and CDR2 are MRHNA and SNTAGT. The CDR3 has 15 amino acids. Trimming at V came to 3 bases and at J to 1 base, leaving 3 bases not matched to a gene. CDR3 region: CASSDYSGSYNEQFF. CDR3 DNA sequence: TGTGCCAGCAGTGATTATAGCGGGTCCTACAATGAGCAGTTCTTC.

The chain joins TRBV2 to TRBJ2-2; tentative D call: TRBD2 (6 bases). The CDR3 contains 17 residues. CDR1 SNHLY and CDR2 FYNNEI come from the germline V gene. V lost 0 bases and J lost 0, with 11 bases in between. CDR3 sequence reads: CASSEARGEANTGELFF. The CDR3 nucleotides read TGTGCCAGCAGTGAAGCGCGAGGGGAGGCGAACACCGGGGAGCTGTTTTTT.